This passage covers 28 T cell receptor beta chains from one sample sequenced in a study of identical twins. One entry per CDR3 protein results from TCRdb running MiXCR on the 5' RACE reads. The sample has some 500,000 distinct CDR3 sequences, over 12% seen once. These same records also appear under a second study, on yellow fever vaccine responses in identical twins.

The sample taken for sequencing was CD4+ T cells sorted from blood. The receptors stem from a young woman in good health.

The rearrangement joins TRBV20-1 to TRBJ2-2; 9 bases align to TRBD2. The CDR3 is 17 amino acids. In germline, CDR1 is DFQATT, CDR2 SNEGSKA (reference sequence). In nucleotides, the CDR3 is TGCTGCGCTAGAGGGGTCGTAGCGGGGGCTAACACCGGGGAGCTGTTTTTT. It codes for CCARGVVAGANTGELFF.

The chain combines TRBV7-9 with TRBJ2-5; D is ambiguous. Germline lookup yields CDR1 SEHNR and CDR2 FQNEAQ (reference sequence). The CDR3 is made up of 15 amino acids. Trimming shortened V by 3 bases and J by 1 base, and 12 bases separated the two germline ends. CDR3 protein: CASSFLGQLQETQYF. As DNA, the CDR3 is TGTGCCAGCAGCTTCCTCGGGCAGCTCCAAGAGACCCAGTACTTC. Based on the CDR3 plus reference TRBV7-9 and TRBJ2-5, the full variable domain is DTGVSQNPRHKITKRGQNVTFRCDPISEHNRLYWYRQTLGQGPEFLTYFQNEAQLEKSRLLSDRFSAERPKGSFSTLEIQRTEQGDSAMYLCASSFLGQLQETQYFGPGTRLLVL.

The chain joins TRBV30 to TRBJ2-3; D unresolved. CDR3 length: 14 amino acids. CDR1 is GTSNPN, CDR2 SVGIG, per germline (reference sequence). The V gene lost 2 bases and the J gene lost 0 bases, with 9 bases spanning the gap. For the CDR3, the DNA is TGTGCCTGGAGTTCAACGAGGAGCACAGATACGCAGTATTTT. This codes for CAWSSTRSTDTQYF. The full variable domain, in which reference TRBV30 and TRBJ2-3 provide the parts outside the CDR3, is SQTIHQWPATLVQPVGSPLSLECTVEGTSNPNLYWYRQAAGRGLQLLFYSVGIGQISSEVPQNLSASRPQDRQFILSSKKLLLSDSGFYLCAWSSTRSTDTQYFGPGTRLTVL.

This chain links TRBV2 with TRBJ2-2, with 10 bases fitting TRBD1. This CDR3 is built from 15 residues. Germline loops: CDR1 SNHLY, CDR2 FYNNEI. With 5 bases clipped from V and 4 bases from J, the junction kept 4 bases outside the gene matches. Here the CDR3 reads CASSRQGARTGELFF. CDR3 DNA: TGTGCCAGCAGTAGACAGGGGGCGCGCACCGGGGAGCTGTTTTTT.

This clonotype was counted only a few times. The chain recombines TRBV15 with TRBJ2-1, with D uncertain. CDR1 is LNHNV, CDR2 YYDKDF, per germline (reference sequence). The length of the CDR3 is 16 residues. V was cut by 5 bases and J by 3 bases, with 17 bases left in between. CDR3 nucleotide sequence: TGTGCCACCAGCCAATCCGGACCGTTACTCTACAATGAGCAGTTCTTC. Its protein product is CATSQSGPLLYNEQFF.

This clonotype was observed a handful of times. The rearrangement links TRBV20-1 to TRBJ2-7; the match to TRBD1 covers 11 bases. CDR1 DFQATT and CDR2 SNEGSKA come from the germline V gene (reference sequence). J was trimmed by 2 bases and V by 3 bases; bases with no gene match: 3. CDR3 size: 14 residues. The CDR3 loop reads CSARPGQGAYEQYF. DNA of the CDR3: TGCAGTGCTAGGCCGGGACAGGGGGCCTACGAGCAGTACTTC.

The rearrangement uses TRBV9 and TRBJ1-5; 9 bases agree with TRBD1. The CDR3 runs to 15 residues. The trim removed 7 bases at V and 3 bases at J, leaving 8 bases unmatched. Germline CDR1 SGDLS, CDR2 YYNGEE. CDR3 amino acids: CASSGGQGSNQPQHF. CDR3 nucleotide sequence: TGTGCCAGCTCCGGGGGACAGGGTTCCAATCAGCCCCAGCATTTT.

This clonotype was seen more than once but under ten times. The V call is TRBV20-1, the J call TRBJ2-7; TRBD2 aligns across 9 bases. This CDR3 comprises 14 residues. In germline, CDR1 is DFQATT, CDR2 SNEGSKA (reference sequence). With V trimmed by 1 base and J by 6 bases, 7 bases remained unmatched. The chain's CDR3 is CSARVGGRAAEQYF. CDR3 coding DNA: TGCAGTGCTAGAGTAGGCGGGAGGGCTGCCGAGCAGTACTTC.

For the CDR3, the DNA is TGTGCCAGCAGCTTGCCAGGGGGCGCTGAGACCCAGTACTTC. Amino acid sequence: CASSLPGGAETQYF. The chain has TRBV5-6 and TRBJ2-5, with 8 bases identical to TRBD1. The CDR3 is made up of 14 amino acids. With V trimmed by 1 base and J by 5 bases, 4 bases remained unmatched. Germline V gives CDR1 SGHDT, CDR2 YYEEEE. Variable domain in full (rest from reference TRBV5-6 and TRBJ2-5): DAGVTQSPTHLIKTRGQQVTLRCSPKSGHDTVSWYQQALGQGPQFIFQYYEEEERQRGNFPDRFSGHQFPNYSSELNVNALLLGDSALYLCASSLPGGAETQYFGPGTRLLVL.

V is TRBV13 and J is TRBJ2-3, with D possibly matching TRBD1 (7 bases). V was pared by 2 bases and J by 3 bases, with 15 bases between. This CDR3 contains 16 residues. Germline-derived CDR1 and CDR2 are PRHDT and FYEKMQ (reference sequence). The CDR3 nucleotides are TGTGCCAGCAGCTTATCCGCAGGGGGGACGACAGATACGCAGTATTTT. Its translation: CASSLSAGGTTDTQYF.

This clonotype was observed many times. A read error may account for a junction end that differs from germline. V is TRBV5-1 and J is TRBJ2-5; 8 nucleotides agree with TRBD2. In germline, CDR1 is SGHRS, CDR2 YFSETQ. The CDR3 is 16 residues long. CDR3: CASSPGGLAGQETQYF. In nucleotides, the CDR3 is TGTGCCAGCAGCCCCGGGGGGCTAGCGGGTCAAGAGACCCAGTACTTC.

The V call is TRBV20-1, the J call TRBJ2-1, with D perhaps TRBD1 (6 bases). This CDR3 comprises 11 residues. The V end lost 6 bases, the J end lost 11 bases, and 14 bases lay between the germline ends. Germline CDR1 DFQATT, CDR2 SNEGSKA (reference sequence). CDR3 amino acids: CSANPQGKQFF. As DNA, the CDR3 is TGCAGTGCAAACCCACAGGGTAAGCAGTTCTTC.

This clonotype showed up many times. This chain connects TRBV28 to TRBJ2-7; D is possibly TRBD2 (5 bases). Deletions cut 6 bases from V and 0 bases from J, with 12 bases between. The CDR3 length is 14 residues. The germline V gene encodes CDR1 MDHEN and CDR2 SYDVKM. CDR3 sequence reads: CASRGRGSSYEQYF. The DNA for the CDR3 is TGTGCCAGCAGGGGCCGGGGTAGCTCCTACGAGCAGTACTTC.

This clonotype was seen ten or more times. The chain carries TRBV7-2 and TRBJ1-1, with TRBD1 as a possible D gene (5 bases). V lost 3 bases, J lost 11 bases, and 16 bases lay in between. The length of the CDR3 is 13 residues. The germline gives CDR1 SGHTA, CDR2 FQGNSA. CDR3: CASSLGPLRGAFF. CDR3 DNA: TGTGCCAGCAGCTTGGGGCCCCTTCGCGGTGCTTTCTTT.

This clonotype came up many times. This rearrangement joins TRBV5-1 to TRBJ2-1, with TRBD2 as a possible D gene (5 bases). Trimming left V 4 bases short and J 4 bases short, with 15 bases between. The CDR3 is 15 residues long. In germline, CDR1 is SGHRS, CDR2 YFSETQ. CDR3 sequence: CASSHEGLYYNEQFF. CDR3 nucleotides: TGCGCCAGCAGCCATGAAGGACTGTATTACAATGAGCAGTTCTTC.

CDR3 sequence reads: CSAIGTDNYGYTF. CDR3 nucleotides: TGCAGTGCAATCGGGACTGATAACTATGGCTACACCTTC. This chain connects TRBV20-1 to TRBJ1-2, with D maybe TRBD1 (5 bases). CDR3 size: 13 residues. V lost 6 bases, J lost 1 base, and 12 bases lay in between. The germline CDR1 and CDR2 sequences are DFQATT and SNEGSKA (reference sequence).

V and J are TRBV13 and TRBJ2-5; the match to TRBD2 covers 8 bases. This CDR3 is 15 amino acids long. V was clipped by 3 bases and J by 5 bases; unmatched bases: 8. CDR1 and CDR2 (germline): PRHDT, FYEKMQ (reference sequence). The CDR3: CASSFGAGGGETQYF. In nucleotides, the CDR3 is TGTGCCAGCAGCTTCGGCGCGGGAGGCGGGGAGACCCAGTACTTC.

This clonotype has at least ten counts. V gene TRBV10-3 combines with J gene TRBJ2-7; 9 bases map to TRBD2. V lost 6 bases to trimming and J lost 1 base; unmatched junction nucleotides: 1. Germline CDR1 and CDR2: ENHRY and SYGVKD. The CDR3 loop spans 13 amino acids. The CDR3 sequence is CAIRTSGSYEQYF. DNA for the CDR3: TGTGCCATCAGGACTAGCGGATCCTACGAGCAGTACTTC.

V usage is TRBV15 and J usage is TRBJ2-5; D is tentatively TRBD1 or TRBD2 (5 bases each). V was pared by 2 bases and J by 0 bases, with 13 bases between. The germline V gene encodes CDR1 LNHNV and CDR2 YYDKDF (reference sequence). CDR3 size: 16 residues. This chain's CDR3 is CATSRTGTGYQETQYF. In nucleotides, the CDR3 is TGTGCCACCAGCAGAACCGGGACCGGGTACCAAGAGACCCAGTACTTC.

The chain employs TRBV28 and TRBJ2-3; D is ambiguous. Per the germline V gene, CDR1 is MDHEN and CDR2 is SYDVKM. This CDR3 has 13 amino acids. V was trimmed by 7 bases and J by 3 bases, leaving 11 bases between them. The CDR3 loop is CASTKPSTDTQYF. CDR3 coding DNA: TGTGCCAGCACAAAACCCTCGACAGATACGCAGTATTTT.

This clonotype turned up a few times. The chain recombines TRBV7-9 with TRBJ2-1; D is unclear. This CDR3 spans 13 amino acids. The V end lost 0 bases, the J end lost 7 bases, and 7 bases lay between the germline ends. Germline V gives CDR1 SEHNR, CDR2 FQNEAQ (reference sequence). The CDR3 reads CASSLAWSNEQFF. In DNA, the CDR3 is TGTGCCAGCAGCTTAGCATGGAGTAATGAGCAGTTCTTC.

This chain uses TRBV5-1 with TRBJ2-1, with a possible D match to TRBD2 (6 bases). From germline, CDR1 is SGHRS and CDR2 YFSETQ. This CDR3 region has 13 residues. Trimming stripped 3 bases from V and 9 bases from J, with 13 bases between. This chain's CDR3 is CASSSTGGAEQFF. CDR3 in DNA: TGCGCCAGCAGCTCTACCGGGGGAGCTGAGCAGTTCTTC.

At least ten counts were recorded for this clonotype. V usage is TRBV12-3 or TRBV12-4 and J usage is TRBJ2-1; maybe TRBD2 (5 bases). V shed 6 bases and J shed 9 bases, with 15 bases lying between them. The CDR3 is 13 residues long. The DNA of the CDR3 is TGTGCCAGCAGGACCAGCGGAGTTAGTGAGCAGTTCTTC. Amino acids: CASRTSGVSEQFF.

The chain is built from TRBV29-1 and TRBJ2-3; possibly TRBD1 for D (6 bases). CDR1 is SQVTM, CDR2 ANQGSEA, per germline. V was trimmed by 7 bases and J by 4 bases, leaving 9 bases between them. The CDR3 sequence is 11 residues long. In nucleotides, the CDR3 is TGCAGCGGCAACAGGGCAGATACGCAGTATTTT. Its translation: CSGNRADTQYF.

This chain connects TRBV12-3 or TRBV12-4 to TRBJ1-1; D gene uncertain. V lost 6 bases, J lost 2 bases, and 16 bases lay in between. There are 15 residues in the CDR3. The CDR3 DNA is TGTGCCAGCAGCTACCGGCAAAATTCCAACACTGAAGCTTTCTTT. Translated, it gives CASSYRQNSNTEAFF.

J is TRBJ2-1 and V is TRBV11-2; unclear D gene. CDR1 and CDR2 (germline): SGHAT, FQNNGV. With 3 bases removed from V and 8 bases from J, the gap between germline ends came to 14 bases. CDR3 length: 14 amino acids. The CDR3 protein is CASSLRSTFYEQFF. Written as DNA, the CDR3 is TGTGCCAGCAGCTTGCGGAGTACTTTCTATGAGCAGTTCTTC.

The chain carries TRBV2 and TRBJ2-2; tentative D call: TRBD2 (6 bases). Germline assignment: CDR1 SNHLY and CDR2 FYNNEI. V was clipped by 4 bases and J by 1 base, with 13 bases between them. The CDR3 length is 16 residues. The CDR3 reads CASSGFAGLNTGELFF. CDR3 nucleotides: TGTGCCAGCAGTGGATTCGCGGGACTGAACACCGGGGAGCTGTTTTTT.

The chain is built from TRBV5-1 and TRBJ2-2, with 12 positions matching TRBD2. Trimming removed 4 bases from V and 6 bases from J; junction bases left unmatched: 13. The CDR3 runs to 18 residues. Germline CDR1 is SGHRS and CDR2 is YFSETQ. The CDR3 reads CASSEEGLAGRLAGELFF. In DNA form, the CDR3 reads TGCGCCAGCAGCGAGGAAGGACTAGCGGGGAGGCTCGCCGGGGAGCTGTTTTTT.